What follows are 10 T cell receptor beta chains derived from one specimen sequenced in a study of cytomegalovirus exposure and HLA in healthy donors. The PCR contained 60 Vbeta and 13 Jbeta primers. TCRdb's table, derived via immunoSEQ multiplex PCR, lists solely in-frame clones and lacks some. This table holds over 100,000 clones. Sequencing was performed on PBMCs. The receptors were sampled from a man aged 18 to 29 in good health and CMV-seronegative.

CDR3 residues: CASSQDRGYTIYF. The CDR3 nucleotides are TGCGCCAGCAGCCAAGACAGGGGGTACACCATATATTTT. This chain connects TRBV4-3 to TRBJ1-3; TRBD1 matches at 7 bases. This CDR3 contains 13 residues. The V gene end was trimmed by 0 bases and the J gene end by 8 bases; junction bases not matched to a gene: 1. CDR1 LGHNA and CDR2 YSLEER come from the germline V gene.

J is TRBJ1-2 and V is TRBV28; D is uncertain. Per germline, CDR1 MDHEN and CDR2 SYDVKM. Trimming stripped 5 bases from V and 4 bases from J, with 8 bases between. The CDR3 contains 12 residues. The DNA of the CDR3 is TGTGCCAGCAGTAATACAGTCTATGGCTACACCTTC. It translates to CASSNTVYGYTF.

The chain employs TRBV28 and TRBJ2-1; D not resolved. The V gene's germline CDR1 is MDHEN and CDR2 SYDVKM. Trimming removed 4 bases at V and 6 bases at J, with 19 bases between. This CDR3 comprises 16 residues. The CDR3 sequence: CASSSPPGMTGNEQFF. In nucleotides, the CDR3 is TGTGCCAGCAGTTCCCCGCCTGGTATGACGGGCAATGAGCAGTTCTTC. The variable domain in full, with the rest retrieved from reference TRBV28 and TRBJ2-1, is DVKVTQSSRYLVKRTGEKVFLECVQDMDHENMFWYRQDPGLGLRLIYFSYDVKMKEKGDIPEGYSVSREKKERFSLILESASTNQTSMYLCASSSPPGMTGNEQFFGPGTRLTVL.

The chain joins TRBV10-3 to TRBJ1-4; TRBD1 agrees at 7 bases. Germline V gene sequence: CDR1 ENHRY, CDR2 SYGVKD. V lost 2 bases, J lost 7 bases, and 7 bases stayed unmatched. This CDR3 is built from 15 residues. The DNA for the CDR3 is TGTGCCATCAGTGAGAAGACAGGGTTCGGTGAAAAACTGTTTTTT. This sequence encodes CAISEKTGFGEKLFF.

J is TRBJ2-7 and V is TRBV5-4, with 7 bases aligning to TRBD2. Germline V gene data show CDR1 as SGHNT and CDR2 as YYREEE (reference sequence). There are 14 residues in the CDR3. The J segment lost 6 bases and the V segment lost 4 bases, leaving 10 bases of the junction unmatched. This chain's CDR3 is CASSPGAGGGEQYF. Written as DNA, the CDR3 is TGTGCCAGCAGCCCCGGCGCCGGCGGGGGCGAGCAGTACTTC.

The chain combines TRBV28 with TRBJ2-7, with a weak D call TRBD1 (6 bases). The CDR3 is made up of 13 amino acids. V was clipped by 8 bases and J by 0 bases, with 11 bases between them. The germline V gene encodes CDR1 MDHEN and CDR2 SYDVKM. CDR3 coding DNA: TGTGCCAGCTTGGAGGACAGCTCCTACGAGCAGTACTTC. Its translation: CASLEDSSYEQYF.

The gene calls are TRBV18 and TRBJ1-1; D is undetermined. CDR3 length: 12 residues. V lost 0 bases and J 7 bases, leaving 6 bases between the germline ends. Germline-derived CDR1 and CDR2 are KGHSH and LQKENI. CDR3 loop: CASSPPSSEAFF. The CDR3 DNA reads TGTGCCAGCTCACCACCGTCCAGTGAAGCTTTCTTT.

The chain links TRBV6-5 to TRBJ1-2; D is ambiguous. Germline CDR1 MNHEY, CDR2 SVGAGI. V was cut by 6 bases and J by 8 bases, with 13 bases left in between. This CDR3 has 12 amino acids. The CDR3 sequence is CASREASRGYTF. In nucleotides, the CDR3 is TGTGCCAGCAGAGAGGCTTCGCGCGGCTACACCTTC.

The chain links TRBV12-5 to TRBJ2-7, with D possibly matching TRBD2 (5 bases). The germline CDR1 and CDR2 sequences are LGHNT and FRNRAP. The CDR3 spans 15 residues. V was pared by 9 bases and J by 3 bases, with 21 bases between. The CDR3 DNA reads TGTGCTAGACGATGGCGGGCTGGGCATATCTACGAGCAGTACTTC. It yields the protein CARRWRAGHIYEQYF. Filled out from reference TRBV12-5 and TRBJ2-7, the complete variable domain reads DARVTQTPRHKVTEMGQEVTMRCQPILGHNTVFWYRQTMMQGLELLAYFRNRAPLDDSGMPKDRFSAEMPDATLATLKIQPSEPRDSAVYFCARRWRAGHIYEQYFGPGTRLTVT.

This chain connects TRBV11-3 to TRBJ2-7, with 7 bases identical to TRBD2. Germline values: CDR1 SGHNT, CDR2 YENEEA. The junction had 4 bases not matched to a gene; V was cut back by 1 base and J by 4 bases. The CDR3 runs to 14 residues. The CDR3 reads CASSLVSGGYEQYF. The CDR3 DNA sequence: TGTGCCAGCAGCTTAGTATCGGGAGGATACGAGCAGTACTTC.